The sequence of this T cell receptor beta chain was determined in a study of blood T cell repertoires in COVID-19. In the study overall: Acute and convalescent COVID-19 samples came from the United States, Italy and Spain. In each case, the material was cDNA or gDNA derived from T cells, B-cell-depleted T cells, or PBMCs.

V gave up 7 bases and J gave up 3 bases, with 19 bases separating them. From germline, CDR1 is LNHDA and CDR2 SQIVND (reference sequence). CDR3 length: 15 amino acids. This clone was picked up a small number of times. In the authors' workflow: Amplification of reference gene primers was used by the study to estimate nucleated cell counts. Libraries were prepared by immunoSEQ multiplex PCR; TCRdb keeps only in-frame clonotypes and omits some of them. D and trimming come from the DNA, and the V and J calls and clone size come from that table. The data show about 150,000 clones, 60% to 85% seen once. Sequenced sample: peripheral blood. The rearrangement links TRBV19 to TRBJ2-7; a possible D gene is TRBD2 (5 bases). The source is a man aged 50 or older with active or convalescent COVID-19. The CDR3 nucleotides read TGTGCCAGTACCCTACACCTTTTGGGAGACTACGAGCAGTACTTC. Translating it yields CASTLHLLGDYEQYF.